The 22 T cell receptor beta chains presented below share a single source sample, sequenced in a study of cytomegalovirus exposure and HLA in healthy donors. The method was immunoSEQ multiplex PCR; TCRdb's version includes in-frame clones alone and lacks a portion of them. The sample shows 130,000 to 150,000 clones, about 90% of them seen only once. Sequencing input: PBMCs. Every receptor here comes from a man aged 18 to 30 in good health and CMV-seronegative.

The CDR3 sequence is CASSLLSVLNEQYF. The DNA of the CDR3 is TGCGCCAGCTCCCTTCTGTCAGTTCTCAACGAGCAGTACTTC. The J gene is TRBJ2-7, the V gene TRBV5-1, with unresolved D. The CDR3 is made up of 14 amino acids. From germline, CDR1 is SGHRS and CDR2 YFSETQ. Trimming cost V 7 bases and J 5 bases, with 19 bases left between them.

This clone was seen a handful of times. The CDR3 DNA reads as TGTGCCAGCTCAGAGACAGGGTATCGCGAGCAGTACTTC. Translated, it gives CASSETGYREQYF. The rearrangement uses TRBV18 and TRBJ2-7; TRBD1 matches 7 bases. The CDR3 has 13 residues. The V and J ends lost 5 bases and 6 bases, in that order; junction bases with no gene match: 7. The V gene's germline CDR1 is KGHSH and CDR2 LQKENI.

CDR3 nucleotide sequence: TGTGCCAGCAGCCCGACTCGCCACGAGCAGTACTTC. It encodes CASSPTRHEQYF. V gene TRBV7-2 combines with J gene TRBJ2-7, with D uncertain. The V and J ends lost 5 bases and 5 bases respectively, with 10 bases between them. CDR1 SGHTA and CDR2 FQGNSA come from the germline V gene. CDR3 length equals 12 residues.

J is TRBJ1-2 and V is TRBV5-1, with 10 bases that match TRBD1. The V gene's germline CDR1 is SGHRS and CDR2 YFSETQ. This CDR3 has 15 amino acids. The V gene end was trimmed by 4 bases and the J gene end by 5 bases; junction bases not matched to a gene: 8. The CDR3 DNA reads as TGCGCCAGCAGCCCCAGGGACAGGGGAAGTTATGGCTACACCTTC. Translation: CASSPRDRGSYGYTF.

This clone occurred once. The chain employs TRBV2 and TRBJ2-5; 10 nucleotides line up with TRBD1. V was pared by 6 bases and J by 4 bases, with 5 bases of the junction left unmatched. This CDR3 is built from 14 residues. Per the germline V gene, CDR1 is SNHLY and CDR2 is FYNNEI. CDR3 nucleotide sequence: TGTGCCAGCAGCCGGGACAGGGGAGCAGAGACCCAGTACTTC. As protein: CASSRDRGAETQYF.

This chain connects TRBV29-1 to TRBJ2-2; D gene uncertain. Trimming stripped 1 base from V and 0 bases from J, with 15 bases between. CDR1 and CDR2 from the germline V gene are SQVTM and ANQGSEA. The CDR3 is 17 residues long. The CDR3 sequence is CSVEGWNRHANTGELFF. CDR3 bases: TGCAGCGTTGAAGGATGGAACAGACACGCGAACACCGGGGAGCTGTTTTTT.

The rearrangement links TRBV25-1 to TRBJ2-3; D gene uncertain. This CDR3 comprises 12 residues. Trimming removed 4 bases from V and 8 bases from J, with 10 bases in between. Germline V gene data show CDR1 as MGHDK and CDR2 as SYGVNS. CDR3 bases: TGTGCCAGCAGTGTCGGAGAAGGTACGCAGTATTTT. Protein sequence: CASSVGEGTQYF. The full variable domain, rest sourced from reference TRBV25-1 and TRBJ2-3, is EADIYQTPRYLVIGTGKKITLECSQTMGHDKMYWYQQDPGMELHLIHYSYGVNSTEKGDLSSESTVSRIRTEHFPLTLESARPSHTSQYLCASSVGEGTQYFGPGTRLTVL.

The CDR3 region is CASSGARMVGYGYTF. CDR3 sequence (DNA): TGTGCCAGCAGCGGAGCTAGGATGGTCGGGTATGGCTACACCTTC. The rearrangement links TRBV7-9 to TRBJ1-2, with unresolved D. Germline-derived CDR1 and CDR2 are SEHNR and FQNEAQ (reference sequence). The CDR3 length is 15 residues. Trimming took 5 bases from V and 5 from J, leaving 18 bases between them.

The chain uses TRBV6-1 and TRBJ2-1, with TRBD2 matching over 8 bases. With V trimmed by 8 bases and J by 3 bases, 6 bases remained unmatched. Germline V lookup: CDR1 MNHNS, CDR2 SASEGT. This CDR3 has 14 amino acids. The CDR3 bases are TGTGCCAGCGAGAGCGGGGGAAACTACAATGAGCAGTTCTTC. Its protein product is CASESGGNYNEQFF.

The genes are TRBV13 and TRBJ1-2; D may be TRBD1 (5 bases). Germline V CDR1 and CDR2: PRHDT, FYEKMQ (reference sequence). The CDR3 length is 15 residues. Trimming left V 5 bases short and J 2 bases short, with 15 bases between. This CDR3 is CASSPMGRGNYGYTF. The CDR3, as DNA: TGTGCCAGCAGCCCAATGGGGCGGGGGAACTATGGCTACACCTTC.

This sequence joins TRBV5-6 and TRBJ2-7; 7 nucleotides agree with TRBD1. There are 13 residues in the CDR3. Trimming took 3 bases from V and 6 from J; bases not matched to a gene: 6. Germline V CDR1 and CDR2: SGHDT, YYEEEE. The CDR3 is CASSWFTGVEQYF. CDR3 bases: TGTGCCAGCAGCTGGTTTACAGGGGTCGAGCAGTACTTC.

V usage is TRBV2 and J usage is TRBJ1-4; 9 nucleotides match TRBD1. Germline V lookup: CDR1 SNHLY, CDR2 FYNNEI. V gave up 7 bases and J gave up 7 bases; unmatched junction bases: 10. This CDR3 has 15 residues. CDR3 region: CASIPPGQGREKLFF. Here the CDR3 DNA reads TGTGCCAGCATCCCGCCGGGACAGGGACGTGAAAAACTGTTTTTT.

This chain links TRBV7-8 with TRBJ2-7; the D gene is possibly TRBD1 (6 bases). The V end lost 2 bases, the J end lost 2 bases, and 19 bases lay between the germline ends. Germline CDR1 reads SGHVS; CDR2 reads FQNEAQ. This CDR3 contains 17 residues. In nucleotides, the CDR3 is TGTGCCAGCAGCTTACCAAGACAGGCGCACACCACCTACGAGCAGTACTTC. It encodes CASSLPRQAHTTYEQYF.

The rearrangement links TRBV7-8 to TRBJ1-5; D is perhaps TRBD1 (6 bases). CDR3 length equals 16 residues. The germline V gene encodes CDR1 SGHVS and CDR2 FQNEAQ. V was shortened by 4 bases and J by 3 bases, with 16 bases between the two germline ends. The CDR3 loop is CASSSAPQGNNQPQHF. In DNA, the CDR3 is TGTGCCAGCAGCTCAGCCCCCCAGGGGAACAATCAGCCCCAGCATTTT.

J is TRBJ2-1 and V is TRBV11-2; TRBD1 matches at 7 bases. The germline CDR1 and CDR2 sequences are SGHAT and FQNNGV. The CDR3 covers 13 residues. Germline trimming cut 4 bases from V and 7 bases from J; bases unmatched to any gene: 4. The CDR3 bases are TGTGCCAGCAGCTCCACAGGGGTAAATGAGCAGTTCTTC. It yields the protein CASSSTGVNEQFF.

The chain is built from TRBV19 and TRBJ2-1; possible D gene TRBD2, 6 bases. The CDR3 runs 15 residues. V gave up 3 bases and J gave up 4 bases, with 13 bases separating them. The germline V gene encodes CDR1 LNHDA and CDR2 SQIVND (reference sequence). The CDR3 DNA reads TGTGCCAGTAGTATCGTGGCGGGGACGTACAATGAGCAGTTCTTC. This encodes CASSIVAGTYNEQFF.

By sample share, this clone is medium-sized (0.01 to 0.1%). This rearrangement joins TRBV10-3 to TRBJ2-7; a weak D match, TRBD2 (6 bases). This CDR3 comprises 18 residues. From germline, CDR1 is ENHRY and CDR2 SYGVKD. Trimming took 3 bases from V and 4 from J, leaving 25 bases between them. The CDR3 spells CAISDLVLTVPSGYEQYF. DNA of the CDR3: TGTGCCATCAGTGATTTGGTATTGACCGTCCCCAGCGGGTACGAGCAGTACTTC.

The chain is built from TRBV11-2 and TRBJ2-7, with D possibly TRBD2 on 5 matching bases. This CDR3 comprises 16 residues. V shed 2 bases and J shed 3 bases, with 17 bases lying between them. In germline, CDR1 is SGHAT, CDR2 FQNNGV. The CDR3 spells CASSLPPSPGYYEQYF. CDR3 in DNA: TGTGCCAGCAGCTTACCCCCCTCACCGGGATACTACGAGCAGTACTTC.

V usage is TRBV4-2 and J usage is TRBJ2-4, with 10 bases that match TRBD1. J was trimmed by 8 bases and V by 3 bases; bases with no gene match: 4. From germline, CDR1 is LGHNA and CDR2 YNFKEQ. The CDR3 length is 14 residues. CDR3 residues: CASSQGDRGYIQYF. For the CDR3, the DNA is TGTGCCAGCAGCCAGGGGGACAGGGGATACATTCAGTACTTC.

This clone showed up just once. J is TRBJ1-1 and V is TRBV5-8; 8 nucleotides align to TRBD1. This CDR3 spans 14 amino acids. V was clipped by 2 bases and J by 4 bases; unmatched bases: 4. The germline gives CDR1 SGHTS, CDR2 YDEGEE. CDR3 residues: CASSFTGGSTEAFF. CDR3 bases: TGTGCCAGCAGCTTTACAGGGGGTTCCACTGAAGCTTTCTTT. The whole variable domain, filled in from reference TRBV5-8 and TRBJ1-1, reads EAGVTQSPTHLIKTRGQQATLRCSPISGHTSVYWYQQALGLGLQFLLWYDEGEERNRGNFPPRFSGRQFPNYSSELNVNALELEDSALYLCASSFTGGSTEAFFGQGTRLTVV.

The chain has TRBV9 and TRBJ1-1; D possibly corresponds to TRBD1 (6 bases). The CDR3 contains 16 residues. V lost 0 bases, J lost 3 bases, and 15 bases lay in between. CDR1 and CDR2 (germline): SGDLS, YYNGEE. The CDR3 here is CASSVALQGIDTEAFF. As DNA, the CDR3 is TGTGCCAGCAGCGTAGCCCTCCAGGGGATCGACACTGAAGCTTTCTTT.

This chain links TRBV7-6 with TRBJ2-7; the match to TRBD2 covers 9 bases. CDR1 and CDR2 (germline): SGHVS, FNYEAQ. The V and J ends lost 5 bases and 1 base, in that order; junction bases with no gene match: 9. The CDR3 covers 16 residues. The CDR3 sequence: CASSPSAGGLSYEQYF. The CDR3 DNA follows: TGTGCCAGCAGCCCATCGGCGGGAGGGCTGTCCTACGAGCAGTACTTC.